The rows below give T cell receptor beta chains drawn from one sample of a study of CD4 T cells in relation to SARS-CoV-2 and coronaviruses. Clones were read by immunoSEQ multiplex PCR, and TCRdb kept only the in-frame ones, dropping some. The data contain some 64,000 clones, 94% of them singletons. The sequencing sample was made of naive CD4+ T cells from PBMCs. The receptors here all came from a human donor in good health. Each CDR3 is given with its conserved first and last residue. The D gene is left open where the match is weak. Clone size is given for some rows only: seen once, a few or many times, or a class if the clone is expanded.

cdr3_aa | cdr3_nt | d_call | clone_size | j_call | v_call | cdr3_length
CAIGLAENSYNEQFF | TGTGCCATCGGACTAGCGGAAAACTCCTACAATGAGCAGTTCTTC | TRBD2 | . | TRBJ2-1 | TRBV6-5 | 15
CASSLAAGYEQFF | TGTGCCAGCAGCCTCGCGGCGGGATATGAGCAGTTCTTC | . | once | TRBJ2-1 | TRBV3-1/TRBV3-2 | 13
CASSLSYEQYF | TGTGCCAGCAGCCTTTCCTACGAGCAGTACTTC | . | . | TRBJ2-7 | TRBV3-1/TRBV3-2 | 11
CASKGNGETQYF | TGTGCCAGCAAAGGTAACGGGGAGACCCAGTACTTC | . | . | TRBJ2-5 | TRBV27 | 12
CASSPGLAGQETQYF | TGTGCCAGCAGCCCCGGACTAGCGGGTCAAGAGACCCAGTACTTC | TRBD2 | . | TRBJ2-5 | TRBV9 | 15
CASSLFSGRPSTDTQYF | TGTGCCAGCAGCTTATTTAGCGGACGCCCTAGCACAGATACGCAGTATTTT | . | . | TRBJ2-3 | TRBV3-1/TRBV3-2 | 17
CASSSGRVNEKLFF | TGCGCCAGCAGCTCTGGGAGGGTAAATGAAAAACTGTTTTTT | . | . | TRBJ1-4 | TRBV5-1 | 14
CASSNRQGMGYGYTF | TGTGCCAGCAGTAATCGACAGGGAATGGGCTATGGCTACACCTTC | TRBD1 | . | TRBJ1-2 | TRBV6-6 | 15
CASSLTGYHEQYF | TGCGCCAGCAGCTTGACAGGGTACCACGAGCAGTACTTC | . | . | TRBJ2-7 | TRBV5-1 | 13
CASSLLAGGPQETQYF | TGTGCCAGCAGCTTATTAGCGGGAGGGCCCCAAGAGACCCAGTACTTC | TRBD2 | . | TRBJ2-5 | TRBV7-2 | 16
CASSQGGSGNTIYF | TGTGCCAGCAGCCAGGGTGGCTCCGGAAACACCATATATTTT | . | . | TRBJ1-3 | TRBV3-1/TRBV3-2 | 14